These 27 T cell receptor beta chains came from one sample sequenced in a study of cytomegalovirus exposure and HLA in healthy donors. PCR primers comprised 60 Vbeta and 13 Jbeta primers. TCRdb keeps only in-frame clones here, not all; method: immunoSEQ multiplex PCR. Here the sample spans approximately 89,000 clones, around 84% being singletons. Sequences were obtained from PBMCs. These receptors originate from a human donor in good health.

This clone was recorded only once. For the CDR3, the DNA is TGTGCCAGTAGTATCGACAGGGGGTACACTGAAGCTTTCTTT. This translates into CASSIDRGYTEAFF. The J gene is TRBJ1-1, the V gene TRBV19, with TRBD1 matching over 9 bases. Germline V lookup: CDR1 LNHDA, CDR2 SQIVND (reference sequence). This CDR3 region has 14 residues. The V gene end was trimmed by 3 bases and the J gene end by 3 bases; junction bases not matched to a gene: 2. Supplemented by reference TRBV19 and TRBJ1-1, the full variable domain reads DGGITQSPKYLFRKEGQNVTLSCEQNLNHDAMYWYRQDPGQGLRLIYYSQIVNDFQKGDIAEGYSVSREKKESFPLTVTSAQKNPTAFYLCASSIDRGYTEAFFGQGTRLTVV.

The rearrangement uses TRBV6-1 and TRBJ1-2, with a possible D match to TRBD1 (5 bases). The CDR3 runs to 14 residues. Trimming left V 11 bases short and J 4 bases short, with 20 bases between. Germline V gene data show CDR1 as MNHNS and CDR2 as SASEGT. CDR3 protein: CAAGERRGSYGYTF. CDR3 coding DNA: TGTGCCGCGGGGGAGAGACGGGGAAGCTATGGCTACACCTTC.

The rearrangement joins TRBV6-5 to TRBJ2-1; 11 nucleotides line up with TRBD1. The germline CDR1 and CDR2 sequences are MNHEY and SVGAGI. The CDR3 covers 14 residues. The ends lost 6 bases at V and 5 bases at J; junction bases unmatched: 3. CDR3 in amino acids: CASRMGQGDNEQFF. CDR3 bases: TGTGCCAGCAGAATGGGACAGGGGGACAATGAGCAGTTCTTC.

This clone came up once. One end of the junction fails to match germline, which may point to a read error. The chain couples TRBV7-7 to TRBJ1-4; TRBD1 might be the D (6 bases). This CDR3 has 14 residues. CDR1 and CDR2 from the germline V gene are SSHAT and FNYEAQ (reference sequence). The CDR3: CASSLGGQNEKLFF. The CDR3 DNA is TGTGCTAGCAGCTTAGGGGGACAAAATGAAAAACTGTTTTTT.

The chain is built from TRBV10-3 and TRBJ2-7; 10 nucleotides line up with TRBD1. This CDR3 has 15 amino acids. The V gene's germline CDR1 is ENHRY and CDR2 SYGVKD. Trimming removed 2 bases from V and 3 bases from J; junction bases left unmatched: 4. The CDR3 sequence is CAISEGGTGVYEQYF. CDR3 nucleotide sequence: TGTGCCATCAGTGAGGGGGGGACAGGGGTCTACGAGCAGTACTTC.

V is TRBV7-9 and J is TRBJ1-2, with no clear D. This CDR3 region has 13 residues. From germline, CDR1 is SEHNR and CDR2 FQNEAQ (reference sequence). Trimming removed 5 bases at V and 4 bases at J, with 11 bases between. CDR3 sequence reads: CASSLTMGYGYTF. CDR3 nucleotide sequence: TGTGCCAGCAGCCTTACTATGGGCTATGGCTACACCTTC. Looking up the rest from reference TRBV7-9 and TRBJ1-2 gives the full variable domain: DTGVSQNPRHKITKRGQNVTFRCDPISEHNRLYWYRQTLGQGPEFLTYFQNEAQLEKSRLLSDRFSAERPKGSFSTLEIQRTEQGDSAMYLCASSLTMGYGYTFGSGTRLTVV.

This rearrangement joins TRBV7-8 to TRBJ1-2, with no clear D. The CDR3 loop spans 14 amino acids. In germline, CDR1 is SGHVS, CDR2 FQNEAQ. Trimming took off 0 bases at V and 8 bases at J, with 13 bases between the two ends. CDR3 residues: CASSLAEVLSGYTF. In DNA form, the CDR3 reads TGTGCCAGCAGCTTAGCGGAGGTTCTATCCGGCTACACCTTC.

This clone is a singleton in its sample. This chain uses TRBV27 with TRBJ1-6; 7 bases are shared with TRBD1. V dropped 8 bases and J dropped 8; count of bases not matched to a gene: 9. Germline V gene data show CDR1 as MNHEY and CDR2 as SMNVEV (reference sequence). CDR3 length: 14 amino acids. CDR3 coding DNA: TGTGCCAGCGGTTCCCGACAGGGATATTCACCCCTCCACTTT. It codes for CASGSRQGYSPLHF.

The CDR3 loop reads CAIRSDREANEQFF. The CDR3 DNA is TGTGCCATCAGGTCCGACAGGGAGGCAAATGAGCAGTTCTTC. The chain couples TRBV10-3 to TRBJ2-1; weak D call: TRBD1 (7 bases). V was shortened by 6 bases and J by 7 bases, with 16 bases between the two germline ends. Germline V gives CDR1 ENHRY, CDR2 SYGVKD. This CDR3 comprises 14 residues.

This clone has more than one count but fewer than ten. The chain recombines TRBV7-8 with TRBJ2-2; possible D gene TRBD1, 5 bases. CDR3 length: 15 residues. The V gene lost 5 bases and the J gene lost 7 bases, with 17 bases spanning the gap. Germline CDR1 is SGHVS and CDR2 is FQNEAQ. CDR3 sequence: CASSPRAQGGGELFF. The DNA of the CDR3 is TGTGCCAGCAGCCCAAGAGCCCAGGGTGGCGGGGAGCTGTTTTTT.

The chain uses TRBV30 and TRBJ1-2, with 11 nucleotides matching TRBD1. This CDR3 comprises 13 residues. Germline loops: CDR1 GTSNPN, CDR2 SVGIG (reference sequence). The trim removed 3 bases at V and 5 bases at J, leaving 2 bases unmatched. CDR3 nucleotides: TGTGCCTGGAGCGGACAGGGGGCGTATGGCTACACCTTC. It translates to CAWSGQGAYGYTF.

The rearrangement joins TRBV30 to TRBJ1-5; maybe TRBD1 (6 bases). The CDR3 consists of 16 residues. Germline-derived CDR1 and CDR2 are GTSNPN and SVGIG (reference sequence). Trimming removed 1 base from V and 6 bases from J, with 19 bases in between. CDR3 bases: TGTGCCTGGAGTGACCCCGCGGGGGGGCATATTCAGCCCCAGCATTTT. This codes for CAWSDPAGGHIQPQHF. The full variable domain, completed using reference TRBV30 and TRBJ1-5, is SQTIHQWPATLVQPVGSPLSLECTVEGTSNPNLYWYRQAAGRGLQLLFYSVGIGQISSEVPQNLSASRPQDRQFILSSKKLLLSDSGFYLCAWSDPAGGHIQPQHFGDGTRLSIL.

The gene calls are TRBV19 and TRBJ2-5, with 12 nucleotides matching TRBD2. The CDR3 has 16 residues. Trimming removed 5 bases from V and 5 bases from J; junction bases left unmatched: 9. In germline, CDR1 is LNHDA, CDR2 SQIVND (reference sequence). The CDR3 nucleotides read TGTGCCAGTAGTTCTTGGACTAGCGGGGCCCAGGAGACCCAGTACTTC. Protein: CASSSWTSGAQETQYF.

The J gene is TRBJ1-5, the V gene TRBV28; a possible D gene is TRBD1 (5 bases). Deletions cut 2 bases from V and 0 bases from J, with 11 bases between. The CDR3 extends over 16 amino acids. Looked up from germline, CDR1 is MDHEN and CDR2 is SYDVKM. The CDR3 here is CASSLARELSNQPQHF. DNA of the CDR3: TGTGCCAGCAGTTTAGCCAGGGAACTTAGCAATCAGCCCCAGCATTTT. Full variable domain (missing parts from reference TRBV28 and TRBJ1-5): DVKVTQSSRYLVKRTGEKVFLECVQDMDHENMFWYRQDPGLGLRLIYFSYDVKMKEKGDIPEGYSVSREKKERFSLILESASTNQTSMYLCASSLARELSNQPQHFGDGTRLSIL.

The chain has TRBV6-5 and TRBJ1-4; 8 nucleotides agree with TRBD1. The CDR3 runs 14 residues. V trimming: 6 bases; J trimming: 7 bases; junction bases outside the gene matches: 7. Per germline, CDR1 MNHEY and CDR2 SVGAGI. The chain's CDR3 is CASRYQGAREKLFF. Here the CDR3 DNA reads TGTGCCAGCAGATACCAGGGGGCGCGTGAAAAACTGTTTTTT.

The gene calls are TRBV7-9 and TRBJ1-6, with D tentatively TRBD1 (5 bases). Between the trimmed V and J ends, which lost 2 bases and 9 bases, there was a span of 11 bases. The germline V gene has CDR1 SEHNR and CDR2 FQNEAQ (reference sequence). CDR3 length equals 14 residues. The CDR3 reads CASSLMQGGSPLHF. The CDR3 coding sequence is TGTGCCAGCAGCTTAATGCAGGGCGGTTCACCCCTCCACTTT.

The gene calls are TRBV19 and TRBJ1-2; the match to TRBD1 covers 8 bases. Germline-derived CDR1 and CDR2 are LNHDA and SQIVND (reference sequence). The CDR3 loop spans 13 amino acids. V lost 6 bases, J lost 8 bases, and 8 bases stayed unmatched. The CDR3 is CASRSGRDRGYTF. In DNA, the CDR3 is TGTGCCAGTAGGTCGGGACGGGACAGGGGCTACACCTTC.

The rearrangement uses TRBV19 and TRBJ2-1, with 7 bases fitting TRBD2. Per germline, CDR1 LNHDA and CDR2 SQIVND (reference sequence). V trimming: 1 base; J trimming: 6 bases; junction bases outside the gene matches: 6. The CDR3 has 15 residues. The CDR3 region has the DNA TGTGCCAGTAGTATAGGACTAGCAGACCTCAATGAGCAGTTCTTC. As protein: CASSIGLADLNEQFF. The full variable domain, its missing parts supplied by reference TRBV19 and TRBJ2-1, is DGGITQSPKYLFRKEGQNVTLSCEQNLNHDAMYWYRQDPGQGLRLIYYSQIVNDFQKGDIAEGYSVSREKKESFPLTVTSAQKNPTAFYLCASSIGLADLNEQFFGPGTRLTVL.

CDR3 bases: TGTGCCAGCAGCTTAGAGACTTTGGGAGCTGGTGAAGCTTTCTTT. This encodes CASSLETLGAGEAFF. This chain links TRBV7-8 with TRBJ1-1; D gene uncertain. The CDR3 runs to 15 residues. Trimming shortened V by 1 base and J by 7 bases, and 16 bases separated the two germline ends. Germline assignment: CDR1 SGHVS and CDR2 FQNEAQ.

The gene calls are TRBV7-6 and TRBJ2-2; 13 nucleotides agree with TRBD2. There are 19 residues in the CDR3. J gave up 1 base and V 5 bases, and 10 bases lay outside the gene matches. Looked up from germline, CDR1 is SGHVS and CDR2 is FNYEAQ. CDR3 in DNA: TGTGCCAGCAGCAAATTACTAGCGGGAGGGCCGAGGAACACCGGGGAGCTGTTTTTT. Translated, it gives CASSKLLAGGPRNTGELFF.

This sequence joins TRBV7-2 and TRBJ1-1; 7 bases map to TRBD1. With 7 bases clipped from V and 4 bases from J, the junction kept 9 bases outside the gene matches. The length of the CDR3 is 14 residues. In germline, CDR1 is SGHTA, CDR2 FQGNSA. CDR3 coding DNA: TGTGCCAGCATCCCTGACAGGGCGAGCACTGAAGCTTTCTTT. This sequence encodes CASIPDRASTEAFF.

The gene calls are TRBV7-2 and TRBJ2-3; possibly TRBD2 for D (6 bases). Between the trimmed V and J ends, which lost 1 base and 3 bases, there was a span of 11 bases. The CDR3 has 15 residues. Germline CDR1 SGHTA, CDR2 FQGNSA. In DNA, the CDR3 is TGTGCCAGCAGCTTAGGGAGCGGGCATACAGATACGCAGTATTTT. Translating gives CASSLGSGHTDTQYF.

The rearrangement links TRBV9 to TRBJ2-1; 7 bases map to TRBD2. The ends lost 4 bases at V and 2 bases at J; junction bases unmatched: 6. Germline CDR1 and CDR2: SGDLS and YYNGEE. CDR3 length: 15 amino acids. In DNA form, the CDR3 reads TGTGCCAGCAGCCCCCGAGCGGGAACCTACAATGAGCAGTTCTTC. This codes for CASSPRAGTYNEQFF.

The chain carries TRBV27 and TRBJ2-1; tentative D call: TRBD1 (5 bases). The CDR3 has 15 amino acids. V was trimmed by 2 bases and J by 3 bases, leaving 11 bases between them. Germline lookup yields CDR1 MNHEY and CDR2 SMNVEV (reference sequence). CDR3 nucleotide sequence: TGTGCCAGCAGTTTAGTGCCCAGGGTCTACAATGAGCAGTTCTTC. It yields the protein CASSLVPRVYNEQFF.

The CDR3 loop is CASSYSAGTGGETQYF. The CDR3 nucleotides are TGTGCCAGCAGTTACTCGGCCGGGACAGGGGGTGAGACCCAGTACTTC. V gene TRBV6-6 combines with J gene TRBJ2-5; 11 bases are shared with TRBD1. The CDR3 loop spans 16 amino acids. Trimming cost V 0 bases and J 5 bases; bases outside gene matches: 5. Per germline, CDR1 MNHNY and CDR2 SVGAGI (reference sequence).

Only one count was recorded for this clone. The limits of the CDR3 on the DNA are not certain, so only TCRdb's listed CDR3 is given. The chain uses TRBV28 and TRBJ2-5; TRBD1, the table's D call, was not compared with the DNA. Germline V gene lookup returns CDR1 MDHEN and CDR2 SYDVKM. The CDR3 sequence runs 14 residues, both termini included. The CDR3 is CASSTSTLTETQYF.

This sequence joins TRBV25-1 and TRBJ2-5, with 9 nucleotides matching TRBD1. Trimming cost V 5 bases and J 3 bases; bases outside gene matches: 7. Germline values: CDR1 MGHDK, CDR2 SYGVNS. CDR3 size: 15 residues. The CDR3 DNA sequence: TGTGCCAGCAGTACCCGGGACAGGGCTGAAGAGACCCAGTACTTC. Residues: CASSTRDRAEETQYF.